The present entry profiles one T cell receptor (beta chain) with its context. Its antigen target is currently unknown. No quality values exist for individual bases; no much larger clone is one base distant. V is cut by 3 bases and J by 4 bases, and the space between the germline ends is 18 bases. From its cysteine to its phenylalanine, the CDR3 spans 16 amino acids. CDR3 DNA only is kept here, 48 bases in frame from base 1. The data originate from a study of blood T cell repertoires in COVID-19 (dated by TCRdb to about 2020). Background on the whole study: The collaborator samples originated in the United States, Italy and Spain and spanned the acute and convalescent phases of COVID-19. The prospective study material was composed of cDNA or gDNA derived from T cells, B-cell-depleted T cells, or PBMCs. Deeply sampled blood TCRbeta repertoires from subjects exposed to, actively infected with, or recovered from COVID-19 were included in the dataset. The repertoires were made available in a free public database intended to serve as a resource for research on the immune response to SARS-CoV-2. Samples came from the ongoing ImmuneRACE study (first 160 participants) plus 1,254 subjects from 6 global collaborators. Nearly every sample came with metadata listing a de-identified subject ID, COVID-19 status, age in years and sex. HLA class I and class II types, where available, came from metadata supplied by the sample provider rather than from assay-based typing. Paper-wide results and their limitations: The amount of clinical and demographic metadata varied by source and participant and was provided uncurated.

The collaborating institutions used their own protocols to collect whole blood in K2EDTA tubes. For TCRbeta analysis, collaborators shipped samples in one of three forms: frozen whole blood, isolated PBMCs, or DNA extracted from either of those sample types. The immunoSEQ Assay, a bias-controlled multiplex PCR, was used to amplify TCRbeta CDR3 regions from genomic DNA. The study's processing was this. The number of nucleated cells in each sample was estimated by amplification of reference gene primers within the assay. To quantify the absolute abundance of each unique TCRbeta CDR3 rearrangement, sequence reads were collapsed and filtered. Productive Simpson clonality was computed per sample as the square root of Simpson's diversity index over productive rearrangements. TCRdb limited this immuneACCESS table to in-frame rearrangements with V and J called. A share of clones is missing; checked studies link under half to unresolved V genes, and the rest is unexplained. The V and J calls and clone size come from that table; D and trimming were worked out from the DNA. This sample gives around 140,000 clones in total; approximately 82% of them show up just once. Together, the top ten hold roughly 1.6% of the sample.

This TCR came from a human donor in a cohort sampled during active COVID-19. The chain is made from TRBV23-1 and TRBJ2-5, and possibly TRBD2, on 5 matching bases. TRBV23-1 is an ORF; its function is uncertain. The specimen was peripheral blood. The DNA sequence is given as TGCGCCAGCAGTCAGTACACAAGAGAAGAGGGAGAGACCCAGTACTTC. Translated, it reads CASSQYTREEGETQYF.